The T cell receptor (beta chain) described here comes from a study of cytomegalovirus exposure and HLA in healthy donors. Whole-study results and caveats: The number of N-insertions in an Asian-associated ancestry cluster was reportedly below the approximately 680-donor mean in a later analysis.

The primer mix had 60 Vbeta and 13 Jbeta primers. The table came from immunoSEQ multiplex PCR; TCRdb's copy has only in-frame clones and leaves some out. This table has about 110,000 clones, over 70% appearing once. This CDR3 comprises 14 residues. J gave up 1 base and V 0 bases, and 0 bases lay outside the gene matches. Germline V gene sequence: CDR1 SGDLS, CDR2 YYNGEE. On this clone: The antigen is not known.

The chain recombines TRBV9 with TRBJ2-5; TRBD2 aligns across 7 bases. The sequencing sample was made of PBMCs. This sequence was found in a female donor in good health and CMV-seronegative. The CDR3 nucleotides read TGTGCCAGCAGCGTAGGGACTAGCCAAGAGACCCAGTACTTC. It specifies CASSVGTSQETQYF.